This entry lists 23 T cell receptor beta chains sequenced from one sample in a study of T-cell memory formation after mild COVID-19. MiXCR was run by TCRdb on the 5' RACE reads, yielding one entry per CDR3 protein. The sample has about 430,000 distinct CDR3 sequences, roughly a quarter seen once. The sample consisted of PBMCs or a T cell subset sorted from them (not recorded which). The receptor source for this set is an adult woman who had mild COVID-19 (a few samples of this study predate the infection). Cell type and time point are not known.

This clonotype was counted a single time. The chain combines TRBV29-1 with TRBJ2-7, with no clear D. The CDR3 covers 12 residues. Trimming pared 4 bases from V and 2 bases from J, leaving 9 bases between. CDR1 is SQVTM and CDR2 is ANQGSEA in the germline V gene. The CDR3 DNA follows: TGCAGCGTTGGTTTACAGACCTACGAGCAGTACTTC. It codes for CSVGLQTYEQYF.

V is TRBV7-9 and J is TRBJ2-1, with a weak D call TRBD2 (6 bases). The germline V and J ends were trimmed by 1 base and 6 bases, with 13 bases remaining between them. CDR3 size: 15 residues. The germline V gene has CDR1 SEHNR and CDR2 FQNEAQ (reference sequence). CDR3 amino acids: CASSLGPGDRNEQFF. DNA of the CDR3: TGTGCCAGCAGCTTAGGTCCGGGAGACCGCAATGAGCAGTTCTTC.

This clonotype was seen more than once but under ten times. The chain uses TRBV29-1 and TRBJ2-2; D unresolved. This CDR3 contains 11 residues. V was trimmed by 6 bases and J by 5 bases, leaving 7 bases between them. The V gene's germline CDR1 is SQVTM and CDR2 ANQGSEA. CDR3 DNA sequence: TGCAGCGTGTGGGTAACCGGGGAGCTGTTTTTT. Protein: CSVWVTGELFF.

The chain recombines TRBV6-5 with TRBJ2-1, with TRBD1 matching over 9 bases. Germline V gives CDR1 MNHEY, CDR2 SVGAGI. The V and J ends lost 10 bases and 5 bases, in that order; junction bases with no gene match: 9. CDR3 size: 14 residues. CDR3 in amino acids: CATGGTGIHNEQFF. The CDR3 DNA is TGTGCCACCGGGGGGACAGGGATCCACAATGAGCAGTTCTTC.

This clonotype was picked up a small number of times. The chain has TRBV21-1 and TRBJ2-1; TRBD2, as called in the table, went unchecked against the DNA. TRBV21-1 is shown as a pseudogene. The CDR3 sequence is 16 residues long. The DNA of the CDR3 is TGTGCCAGCAGCAAAGAACTAGCGGGGGCCGTAGATGAGCAGTTCTTC. This gives the protein CASSKELAGAVDEQFF.

The sample holds a few counts of this clonotype. The chain is built from TRBV30 and TRBJ2-5; D gene uncertain. Germline V gives CDR1 GTSNPN, CDR2 SVGIG (reference sequence). V lost 1 base and J lost 7, with 13 bases in between. The CDR3 extends over 13 amino acids. The chain's CDR3 is CAWSDGPTLTQYF. In DNA, the CDR3 is TGTGCCTGGAGTGATGGGCCTACCCTGACCCAGTACTTC.

The rearrangement links TRBV6-5 to TRBJ2-1, with 7 bases lining up with TRBD1. The germline CDR1 and CDR2 sequences are MNHEY and SVGAGI. The length of the CDR3 is 13 residues. V gave up 3 bases and J gave up 8 bases; unmatched junction bases: 4. The CDR3: CASSYGQGDEQFF. CDR3 nucleotides: TGTGCCAGCAGTTATGGCCAGGGGGATGAGCAGTTCTTC.

Concerning this clonotype: An end of the junction does not agree with germline; a read error may underlie this. The chain uses TRBV7-7 and TRBJ2-5; no definite D call. The germline CDR1 and CDR2 sequences are SSHAT and FNYEAQ (reference sequence). This CDR3 is 14 amino acids long. This chain's CDR3 is CASSLGDAQETQYF. The DNA for the CDR3 is TGTGCTAGCAGCTTAGGTGACGCGCAAGAGACCCAGTACTTC.

The V and J genes are TRBV6-5 and TRBJ2-3, with 11 nucleotides matching TRBD2. Germline lookup yields CDR1 MNHEY and CDR2 SVGAGI. The J segment lost 0 bases and the V segment lost 4 bases, leaving 3 bases of the junction unmatched. The CDR3 runs to 16 residues. Here the CDR3 reads CASSSTSGMSTDTQYF. The CDR3 nucleotides are TGTGCCAGCAGTTCGACTAGCGGGATGAGCACAGATACGCAGTATTTT.

This clonotype was picked up a small number of times. The CDR3 protein is CASSVAGNLGNTIYF. CDR3 in DNA: TGTGCCAGCAGCGTAGCGGGGAATCTTGGAAACACCATATATTTT. The chain couples TRBV9 to TRBJ1-3; D gene uncertain. V was clipped by 0 bases and J by 3 bases, with 10 bases between them. Germline V lookup: CDR1 SGDLS, CDR2 YYNGEE. This CDR3 is built from 15 residues. The full variable domain, rest sourced from reference TRBV9 and TRBJ1-3, is DSGVTQTPKHLITATGQRVTLRCSPRSGDLSVYWYQQSLDQGLQFLIQYYNGEERAKGNILERFSAQQFPDLHSELNLSSLELGDSALYFCASSVAGNLGNTIYFGEGSWLTVV.

This clonotype has only a few counts. The chain employs TRBV24-1 and TRBJ2-5; TRBD2 is a possible D gene (5 bases). The CDR3 is made up of 14 amino acids. The V gene's germline CDR1 is KGHDR and CDR2 SFDVKD. The ends were cut back, 2 bases at V and 7 bases at J, with 13 bases in the middle. CDR3 in amino acids: CATSDSASSRTQYF. In DNA form, the CDR3 reads TGTGCCACCAGTGATTCGGCTAGCTCAAGGACCCAGTACTTC.

This clonotype is a singleton in its sample. The chain has TRBV5-1 and TRBJ2-3, with TRBD2 matching over 7 bases. Trimming at V came to 0 bases and at J to 0 bases, leaving 4 bases not matched to a gene. CDR3 length: 16 amino acids. Germline V gene lookup returns CDR1 SGHRS and CDR2 YFSETQ. CDR3: CASSLVAGSSTDTQYF. For the CDR3, the DNA is TGCGCCAGCAGCTTGGTAGCGGGCTCTAGCACAGATACGCAGTATTTT. The entire variable domain, with the rest obtained from reference TRBV5-1 and TRBJ2-3, is as follows: KAGVTQTPRYLIKTRGQQVTLSCSPISGHRSVSWYQQTPGQGLQFLFEYFSETQRNKGNFPGRFSGRQFSNSRSEMNVSTLELGDSALYLCASSLVAGSSTDTQYFGPGTRLTVL.

This clonotype was seen a few times. The chain links TRBV2 to TRBJ2-3, with D perhaps assigned TRBD1 or TRBD2 (5 bases each). Germline values: CDR1 SNHLY, CDR2 FYNNEI. This CDR3 comprises 16 residues. V was shortened by 1 base and J by 5 bases, with 16 bases between the two germline ends. The DNA for the CDR3 is TGTGCCAGCAGTGAAGTAGGGGTTTCTCGGGGAGATACGCAGTATTTT. Its translation is CASSEVGVSRGDTQYF.

This rearrangement joins TRBV18 to TRBJ2-4; 7 bases fit TRBD2. CDR1 KGHSH and CDR2 LQKENI come from the germline V gene. J lost 6 bases, V lost 3 bases, and 8 bases had no gene match. The CDR3 runs to 15 residues. CDR3 DNA: TGTGCCAGCTCACCGAATGAAGCGGGGCCAAACATTCAGTACTTC. It encodes CASSPNEAGPNIQYF.

This clonotype has ten or more counts. The gene calls are TRBV12-3 or TRBV12-4 and TRBJ1-1; D call uncertain. The ends were cut back, 1 base at V and 4 bases at J, with 10 bases in the middle. This CDR3 is built from 14 residues. In DNA, the CDR3 is TGTGCCAGCAGTTTAGAGCGGGCCGTCACTGAAGCTTTCTTT. Translation: CASSLERAVTEAFF.

The CDR3 is CASSHRGDTEAFF. The CDR3 DNA is TGCGCCAGCAGCCACCGAGGGGACACTGAAGCTTTCTTT. The V gene is TRBV4-3, the J gene TRBJ1-1; TRBD1 is a possible D gene (5 bases). The germline V gene encodes CDR1 LGHNA and CDR2 YSLEER. Trimming took 3 bases from V and 3 from J, leaving 8 bases between them. CDR3 length: 13 residues.

This clonotype has more than one count but fewer than ten. The V gene is TRBV6-2 or TRBV6-3, the J gene TRBJ2-7; TRBD1 is a possible D gene (6 bases). This CDR3 is built from 16 residues. Trimming cost V 2 bases and J 4 bases, with 18 bases left between them. Germline V gives CDR1 MNHEY, CDR2 SVGEGT. CDR3 protein: CASSYRLGDTGYEQYF. CDR3 nucleotides: TGTGCCAGCAGTTACAGGCTAGGGGACACAGGATACGAGCAGTACTTC.

The chain combines TRBV11-1 with TRBJ2-7; D is undetermined. V lost 5 bases, J lost 5 bases, and 10 bases lay in between. Germline CDR1 is SGHAT and CDR2 is FQDESV (reference sequence). The CDR3 sequence is 12 residues long. The CDR3 nucleotides are TGTGCCAGCAGCCCCCTTCGAAACGAGCAGTACTTC. Translation gives CASSPLRNEQYF.

The CDR3 sequence: CASSSGTGAMNTEAFF. CDR3 in DNA: TGTGCCAGTAGCAGCGGGACAGGGGCCATGAACACTGAAGCTTTCTTT. The chain is built from TRBV19 and TRBJ1-1; 10 bases are a match to TRBD1. The ends lost 6 bases at V and 0 bases at J; junction bases unmatched: 7. There are 16 residues in the CDR3. CDR1 and CDR2 (germline): LNHDA, SQIVND (reference sequence).

The V and J genes are TRBV30 and TRBJ2-4; D might be TRBD1 (6 bases). Germline CDR1 is GTSNPN and CDR2 is SVGIG (reference sequence). Trimming stripped 4 bases from V and 0 bases from J, with 10 bases between. The CDR3 has 14 residues. The CDR3 spells CAWTGDVAKNIQYF. As DNA, the CDR3 is TGTGCCTGGACAGGGGACGTAGCCAAAAACATTCAGTACTTC.

This clonotype came up a few times. The chain joins TRBV29-1 to TRBJ2-1, with 9 bases that match TRBD1. The J segment lost 7 bases and the V segment lost 3 bases, leaving 7 bases of the junction unmatched. From germline, CDR1 is SQVTM and CDR2 ANQGSEA. This CDR3 region has 14 residues. CDR3 sequence reads: CSVEGTGRDNEQFF. The DNA of the CDR3 is TGCAGCGTTGAGGGGACAGGGCGTGATAATGAGCAGTTCTTC.

The chain employs TRBV10-3 and TRBJ2-1, with TRBD2 matching over 11 bases. Germline V lookup: CDR1 ENHRY, CDR2 SYGVKD. CDR3 length: 15 residues. The V and J ends lost 1 base and 8 bases, in that order; junction bases with no gene match: 4. This CDR3 is CAISEFSGGAYEQFF. The DNA for the CDR3 is TGTGCCATCAGTGAGTTTAGCGGGGGGGCGTATGAGCAGTTCTTC.

This clonotype was recorded a few times. This rearrangement joins TRBV28 to TRBJ2-7; D possibly corresponds to TRBD2 (6 bases). The V and J ends lost 6 bases and 5 bases respectively, with 17 bases between them. The CDR3 loop spans 14 amino acids. The germline CDR1 and CDR2 sequences are MDHEN and SYDVKM. CDR3 residues: CASRSPGLFDEQYF. The CDR3 nucleotides read TGTGCCAGCAGATCCCCGGGACTTTTCGACGAGCAGTACTTC.